This T cell receptor beta chain comes out of a study of beta chain features in type 1 diabetes listed by TCRdb under 2018. Some background on the complete study: Mean age, gender distribution, total cell number and subset yield did not differ between patients and healthy donors. Regulatory and stem cell-like memory subsets were obtained from only 8 patients and roughly 8 healthy donors, while naive and central memory subsets were obtained from all 30 or so donors. A total of approximately 99,000,000 sorted cells were examined across all samples, and RNA yield correlated strongly with the number of cells per subset. The study compared the TCRB repertoires of sorted circulating CD4+ T cell subsets in recently diagnosed type 1 diabetes patients with those in matched healthy donors.

The CDR3 spans 14 residues, from the cysteine through the phenylalanine. Only the CDR3 DNA is retained, 42 bases long and in frame from the first base. Germline trimming amounts to 5 bases on V and 1 base on J, with 4 as the count of junction bases outside the gene matches. CDR1 and CDR2 are drawn from the germline V gene: SGHTA, FQGNSA. The investigation overall reported the following: Because small numbers of individuals were included in the HLA sub-analyses, any influence of HLA type on TCRB rearrangement was left unresolved. Fewer insertions and more nucleotide deletions at VDJ recombination sites were observed in patients with type 1 diabetes, implying thymic rearrangement abnormalities. Sequencing cDNA rather than genomic DNA could over-represent highly expressing activated cells, although activation and CD3 levels did not differ between groups. PCR may preferentially amplify shorter templates, but because patient and control samples were amplified and corrected together, any resulting skew would affect both groups equally. Naive, central memory and regulatory TCRB repertoires appeared to be more similar among patients than among healthy donors. Type 1 diabetes patients showed a moderate but significant shortening of TCRB CDR3 length in all four CD4+ subsets.

The sample holds many counts of this clone. Its binding antigen is unknown. Per-base quality was not reported, and no clone a single base away is much larger than it. The High Capacity cDNA Reverse Transcription Kit was used to reverse transcribe all of the isolated RNA, meaning that expressed TCRB transcripts were what got sequenced. Deep immunoSEQ sequencing was applied to naive, central memory and regulatory T cell samples, giving an average of around 3.8 million total reads per sample. After sorted cells were lysed in RLT buffer, RNA was extracted with DNase-treated RNeasy Micro or Mini kits, with the choice depending on cell number. Each cell subset was processed separately to prevent cross-contamination, with patient and healthy donor samples processed together. The immunoSEQ multiplex PCR was used to amplify TCRB sequences from cDNA, generating 87-bp fragments that spanned the CDR3 region. Sequencing of the amplicons was performed on the Illumina HiSeq platform. The study's processing was this. Synthetic template baselines were used to correct PCR bias computationally, reads within Hamming distance 2 were collapsed together, and singletons that could not be merged were discarded. By aligning reads against IMGT, V, D and J genes, CDR3 length, and insertions or deletions at six rearrangement sites were assigned. Clonotype counts were normalized to sorted cell number within each subset before computing true diversity and Gini coefficients with the tcR R package. The overlap coefficient, calculated on TCRB nucleotide sequences, was used to measure repertoire sharing. TCRdb mirrors the immuneACCESS table, restricted to in-frame sequences. Some clones are absent from its copies; in checked studies, under half trace to an unresolved V gene, and the reason for the others is unknown. V, J and clone size were drawn from that table, and D and trimming were deduced from the DNA. The sample data list about 160,000 clones, and approximately 7.9% of these were observed just once. Of the sample, approximately 0.5% falls within the top ten clones.

From each donor, a single peripheral blood sample of about 116 mL on average was drawn into heparinised tubes. A BD FACSAria II and a panel including CD45RO, CCR7, CD25, CD127, CD95 and CD27 were used to sort naive, central memory, regulatory and stem cell-like memory CD4+ T cells. Purity was above 98% for every sorted population. PBMCs were isolated right away by Lymphoprep density gradient centrifugation and were stained directly, without culture. To minimize batch effects, samples were stained and sorted in pairs, one healthy donor with one patient per experiment. The TCR was taken from a man in his late teens or twenties with type 1 diabetes. Input material: central memory CD4+ T cells from blood. This chain joins TRBV7-2 to TRBJ2-7, with 8 junctional bases fitting TRBD1. CDR3 loop: CASSVGDRSYEQYF. The DNA is as follows: TGTGCCAGCAGCGTTGGGGACAGGTCCTACGAGCAGTACTTC. Outside the CDR3, residues come from the reference TRBV7-2 and TRBJ2-7 proteins, so the full variable domain is: GAGVSQSPSNKVTEKGKDVELRCDPISGHTALYWYRQSLGQGLEFLIYFQGNSAPDKSGLPSDRFSAERTGGSVSTLTIQRTQQEDSAVYLCASSVGDRSYEQYFGPGTRLTVT.